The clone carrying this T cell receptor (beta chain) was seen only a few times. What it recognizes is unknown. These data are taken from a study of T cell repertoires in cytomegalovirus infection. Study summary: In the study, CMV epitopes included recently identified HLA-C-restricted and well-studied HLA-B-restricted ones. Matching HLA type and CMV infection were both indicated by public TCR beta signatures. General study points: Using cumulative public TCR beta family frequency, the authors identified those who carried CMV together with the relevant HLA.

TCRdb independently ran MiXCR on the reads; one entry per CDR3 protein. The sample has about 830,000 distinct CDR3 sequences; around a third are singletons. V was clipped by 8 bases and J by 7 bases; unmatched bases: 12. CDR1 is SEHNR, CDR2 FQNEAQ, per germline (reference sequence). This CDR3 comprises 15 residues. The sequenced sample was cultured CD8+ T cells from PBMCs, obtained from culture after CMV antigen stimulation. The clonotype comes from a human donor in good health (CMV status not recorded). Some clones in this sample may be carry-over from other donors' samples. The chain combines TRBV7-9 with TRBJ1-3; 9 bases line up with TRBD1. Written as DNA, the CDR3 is TGTGCCAGCTCTAGCTTCCGGGACAGGGTTAACACCATATATTTT. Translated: CASSSFRDRVNTIYF.